This passage covers 29 T cell receptor beta chains from one sample sequenced in a study of blood T cell repertoires in COVID-19. TCRdb's copy holds only in-frame clones and misses some; the assay was immunoSEQ multiplex PCR. The repertoire holds 240,000 or so clones, with approximately 85% as singletons. The sequenced sample was peripheral blood. All receptors derive from a woman aged 30 to 39 with acute or convalescent COVID-19.

The chain has TRBV9 and TRBJ2-7; D unclear. This CDR3 is built from 16 residues. V lost 0 bases to trimming and J lost 0 bases, with 13 bases between them. Germline values: CDR1 SGDLS, CDR2 YYNGEE. CDR3 loop: CASSVAEQFSSYEQYF. The CDR3 DNA follows: TGTGCCAGCAGCGTAGCTGAGCAATTTAGCTCCTACGAGCAGTACTTC. The full variable domain, rest sourced from reference TRBV9 and TRBJ2-7, is DSGVTQTPKHLITATGQRVTLRCSPRSGDLSVYWYQQSLDQGLQFLIQYYNGEERAKGNILERFSAQQFPDLHSELNLSSLELGDSALYFCASSVAEQFSSYEQYFGPGTRLTVT.

The J gene is TRBJ2-3, the V gene TRBV3-1 (or the pseudogene TRBV3-2); 10 bases are shared with TRBD2. The length of the CDR3 is 17 residues. Germline lookup yields CDR1 LGHDT and CDR2 YNNKEL (reference sequence). With V trimmed by 1 base and J by 2 bases, 6 bases remained unmatched. The CDR3 DNA follows: TGTGCCAGCAGCCAAGGGAGAGCGGGAGGGGCCACAGATACGCAGTATTTT. This translates into CASSQGRAGGATDTQYF.

The genes are TRBV27 and TRBJ1-2; tentative D call: TRBD1 (5 bases). The CDR3 runs to 15 residues. Germline CDR1 MNHEY, CDR2 SMNVEV (reference sequence). Trimming removed 2 bases at V and 0 bases at J, with 10 bases between. In DNA form, the CDR3 reads TGTGCCAGCAGTTTAGGGGGACTCACTAACTATGGCTACACCTTC. This translates into CASSLGGLTNYGYTF.

The rearrangement joins TRBV30 to TRBJ2-3; 10 nucleotides match TRBD2. Germline CDR1 and CDR2: GTSNPN and SVGIG (reference sequence). V gave up 3 bases and J gave up 2 bases; unmatched junction bases: 5. There are 15 residues in the CDR3. The CDR3 region has the DNA TGTGCCTGGAGCTTACTAGCGGGGAACACAGATACGCAGTATTTT. This gives the protein CAWSLLAGNTDTQYF.

This chain joins TRBV5-3 and TRBJ1-2; 8 bases are shared with TRBD1. TRBV5-3 is an open reading frame, and its role is uncertain. The CDR3 has 16 residues. Trimming cost V 4 bases and J 4 bases; bases outside gene matches: 12. CDR3 sequence (DNA): TGTGCCAGAAGCCTAGGGGGGACAGGCTGCGCCTATGGCTACACCTTC. Translation: CARSLGGTGCAYGYTF.

The chain employs TRBV7-2 and TRBJ2-7, with 12 bases that match TRBD2. Looked up from germline, CDR1 is SGHTA and CDR2 is FQGNSA. V gave up 5 bases and J gave up 2 bases; unmatched junction bases: 4. The CDR3 contains 15 residues. This CDR3 reads CASSNLAGGPYEQYF. Written as DNA, the CDR3 is TGTGCCAGCAGCAACCTAGCGGGAGGGCCCTACGAGCAGTACTTC.

The chain combines TRBV10-3 with TRBJ2-5; D not certain. Trimming stripped 0 bases from V and 2 bases from J, with 10 bases between. Germline CDR1 and CDR2: ENHRY and SYGVKD. The CDR3 sequence is 15 residues long. The CDR3 coding sequence is TGTGCCATCAGTGAGTCGCGGCAGATACAAGAGACCCAGTACTTC. It specifies CAISESRQIQETQYF.

The chain carries TRBV7-6 and TRBJ1-1, with 10 nucleotides matching TRBD1. Per the germline V gene, CDR1 is SGHVS and CDR2 is FNYEAQ. Trimming took 4 bases from V and 2 from J; bases not matched to a gene: 7. CDR3 length: 16 amino acids. Here the CDR3 DNA reads TGTGCCAGCAGCTACGACCGGGACAGGGGAAACACTGAAGCTTTCTTT. Translation: CASSYDRDRGNTEAFF.

This clone appeared a few times. The V call is TRBV6-1, the J call TRBJ2-7; 10 bases align to TRBD2. Per the germline V gene, CDR1 is MNHNS and CDR2 is SASEGT. With V trimmed by 3 bases and J by 0 bases, 2 bases remained unmatched. The CDR3 spans 15 residues. CDR3: CASSDSSGSSYEQYF. CDR3 DNA: TGTGCCAGCAGTGATTCTAGCGGGAGCTCCTACGAGCAGTACTTC.

The rearrangement uses TRBV5-4 and TRBJ1-5; 7 bases agree with TRBD1. Looked up from germline, CDR1 is SGHNT and CDR2 is YYREEE (reference sequence). This CDR3 comprises 13 residues. V dropped 4 bases and J dropped 6; count of bases not matched to a gene: 4. Here the CDR3 reads CASSVDRAQPQHF. CDR3 nucleotide sequence: TGTGCCAGCAGCGTTGACAGGGCTCAGCCCCAGCATTTT.

This chain links TRBV5-6 with TRBJ1-1; perhaps TRBD1 as D (5 bases). The CDR3 sequence is 13 residues long. Trimming removed 2 bases at V and 6 bases at J, with 11 bases between. Germline CDR1 SGHDT, CDR2 YYEEEE. The CDR3 region has the DNA TGTGCCAGCAGCTTTGGCCAGGGTCCTGAAGCTTTCTTT. It is translated as CASSFGQGPEAFF.

This rearrangement joins TRBV7-2 to TRBJ2-7, with D uncertain. The V end lost 1 base, the J end lost 9 bases, and 7 bases lay between the germline ends. CDR3 length equals 11 residues. Germline lookup yields CDR1 SGHTA and CDR2 FQGNSA. The DNA for the CDR3 is TGTGCCAGCAGCTTAGGCGGCGGGCAGTACTTC. It yields the protein CASSLGGGQYF. The full variable domain, rest sourced from reference TRBV7-2 and TRBJ2-7, is GAGVSQSPSNKVTEKGKDVELRCDPISGHTALYWYRQSLGQGLEFLIYFQGNSAPDKSGLPSDRFSAERTGGSVSTLTIQRTQQEDSAVYLCASSLGGGQYFGPGTRLTVT.

This sequence joins TRBV24-1 and TRBJ2-3; 10 nucleotides line up with TRBD2. Trimming at V came to 4 bases and at J to 1 base, leaving 10 bases not matched to a gene. The V gene's germline CDR1 is KGHDR and CDR2 SFDVKD. This CDR3 is 18 amino acids long. The CDR3 here is CATSEGLLAGRGTDTQYF. DNA of the CDR3: TGTGCCACCAGTGAGGGCCTACTAGCGGGAAGAGGCACAGATACGCAGTATTTT.

CDR3 sequence: CASSQRDRTNEKLFF. In nucleotides, the CDR3 is TGTGCCAGCAGCCAACGTGACAGGACTAATGAAAAACTGTTTTTT. The chain recombines TRBV11-3 with TRBJ1-4; D possibly corresponds to TRBD1 (6 bases). Germline V CDR1 and CDR2: SGHNT, YENEEA. V was clipped by 5 bases and J by 2 bases, with 12 bases between them. The CDR3 loop spans 15 amino acids.

This clone was seen repeatedly, ten times or more. J is TRBJ2-2 and V is TRBV6-1; 9 bases line up with TRBD1. Per germline, CDR1 MNHNS and CDR2 SASEGT. This CDR3 spans 14 amino acids. V lost 1 base to trimming and J lost 6 bases; unmatched junction nucleotides: 0. DNA for the CDR3: TGTGCCAGCAGTGAAGGGACAGGGGCCGGGGAGCTGTTTTTT. The encoded protein is CASSEGTGAGELFF.

Only one count was recorded for this clone. This chain joins TRBV30 and TRBJ1-4; D is undetermined. Trimming cost V 3 bases and J 12 bases, with 14 bases left between them. The CDR3 is 12 amino acids. Per germline, CDR1 GTSNPN and CDR2 SVGIG (reference sequence). CDR3 loop: CAWSSRGEELFF. For the CDR3, the DNA is TGTGCCTGGAGCTCCCGGGGAGAGGAACTGTTTTTT.

V gene TRBV6-6 combines with J gene TRBJ2-7; 8 bases agree with TRBD2. The CDR3 has 15 amino acids. The germline gives CDR1 MNHNY, CDR2 SVGAGI (reference sequence). The ends lost 2 bases at V and 0 bases at J; junction bases unmatched: 3. The CDR3 sequence: CASSYDSGSSYEQYF. CDR3 coding DNA: TGTGCCAGCAGTTACGACAGCGGGAGCTCCTACGAGCAGTACTTC.

CDR3 DNA sequence: TGTGCCAGTAGTATAGTTGGGACTAGGTACAATGAGCAGTTCTTC. Its protein is CASSIVGTRYNEQFF. This chain connects TRBV19 to TRBJ2-1; 8 bases map to TRBD2. V shed 1 base and J 4 bases; nucleotides not matched to a gene: 3. The CDR3 is 15 residues long. Germline V lookup: CDR1 LNHDA, CDR2 SQIVND (reference sequence).

The genes are TRBV5-1 and TRBJ2-3, with TRBD2 identical over 10 bases. Germline values: CDR1 SGHRS, CDR2 YFSETQ. The CDR3 is 16 amino acids. The V segment lost 2 bases and the J segment 2 bases; nucleotides outside the gene matches: 5. The chain's CDR3 is CASSLYGTSDTDTQYF. The CDR3 DNA reads as TGCGCCAGCAGCTTATACGGGACTAGCGACACAGATACGCAGTATTTT.

This chain joins TRBV5-1 and TRBJ1-3, with D perhaps TRBD1 (5 bases). This CDR3 spans 16 amino acids. CDR1 is SGHRS and CDR2 is YFSETQ in the germline V gene. The V end lost 2 bases, the J end lost 0 bases, and 12 bases lay between the germline ends. The CDR3 nucleotides are TGCGCCAGCAGCTTTGATACAGGCCGCTCTGGAAACACCATATATTTT. Amino acid sequence: CASSFDTGRSGNTIYF.

This sequence joins TRBV9 and TRBJ2-7, with 7 bases aligning to TRBD1. The CDR3 consists of 14 residues. Germline CDR1 SGDLS, CDR2 YYNGEE. Losses at the gene ends were 0 bases for V and 2 bases for J; bases not matched to a gene: 2. The CDR3, as DNA: TGTGCCAGCAGCGTAGGGGACAGCGCCTACGAGCAGTACTTC. This gives the protein CASSVGDSAYEQYF.

The chain links TRBV2 to TRBJ2-7, with D possibly being TRBD1 (6 bases). CDR3 size: 19 residues. Trimming left V 3 bases short and J 2 bases short, with 26 bases between. Germline loops: CDR1 SNHLY, CDR2 FYNNEI. CDR3 region: CASSDPRGGRDPLTYEQYF. CDR3 nucleotide sequence: TGTGCCAGCAGTGACCCGAGAGGGGGTAGGGACCCACTCACCTACGAGCAGTACTTC. The variable domain in full, with the rest retrieved from reference TRBV2 and TRBJ2-7, is EPEVTQTPSHQVTQMGQEVILRCVPISNHLYFYWYRQILGQKVEFLVSFYNNEISEKSEIFDDQFSVERPDGSNFTLKIRSTKLEDSAMYFCASSDPRGGRDPLTYEQYFGPGTRLTVT.

The rearrangement links TRBV7-2 to TRBJ2-7; D possibly corresponds to TRBD2 (5 bases). Germline V CDR1 and CDR2: SGHTA, FQGNSA. CDR3 length: 14 residues. Trimming cost V 1 base and J 6 bases, with 13 bases left between them. The CDR3 DNA is TGTGCCAGCAGCTTAGGAGGGAAAGGCTTCGAGCAGTACTTC. As protein: CASSLGGKGFEQYF.

The rearrangement links TRBV21-1 to TRBJ2-3; the table's D call of TRBD2 was not tested on the DNA. TRBV21-1 is marked as a pseudogene. The CDR3 is 16 amino acids. CDR3 residues: CASSKLLAGGPDTQYF. In DNA form, the CDR3 reads TGTGCCAGCAGCAAATTACTAGCGGGAGGCCCAGATACGCAGTATTTT.

This chain links TRBV5-4 with TRBJ2-5, with 9 bases aligning to TRBD1. The CDR3 is made up of 16 amino acids. V shed 5 bases and J 2 bases; nucleotides not matched to a gene: 10. Germline V gene lookup returns CDR1 SGHNT and CDR2 YYREEE (reference sequence). The CDR3: CASSPPGQGVQETQYF. The CDR3 DNA reads TGTGCCAGCAGTCCACCGGGACAGGGCGTTCAAGAGACCCAGTACTTC.

The CDR3 sequence is CASIPGALYTGELFF. The CDR3 DNA follows: TGTGCCAGCATTCCGGGAGCCCTTTACACCGGGGAGCTGTTTTTT. This chain joins TRBV6-5 and TRBJ2-2; D is possibly TRBD2 (6 bases). Per germline, CDR1 MNHEY and CDR2 SVGAGI. Trimming pared 7 bases from V and 3 bases from J, leaving 15 bases between. The CDR3 consists of 15 residues.

The count of this clone is one. The chain combines TRBV24-1 with TRBJ2-7; 10 bases match TRBD1. The CDR3 is made up of 15 amino acids. Trimming took 3 bases from V and 2 from J; bases not matched to a gene: 3. Germline CDR1 and CDR2: KGHDR and SFDVKD. CDR3 in amino acids: CATSDGGQGAYEQYF. The DNA for the CDR3 is TGTGCCACCAGTGATGGAGGACAGGGGGCCTACGAGCAGTACTTC.

V is TRBV19 and J is TRBJ2-6; 11 nucleotides align to TRBD2. Germline V CDR1 and CDR2: LNHDA, SQIVND (reference sequence). This CDR3 region has 18 residues. V gave up 3 bases and J gave up 0 bases; unmatched junction bases: 4. CDR3 sequence (DNA): TGTGCCAGTAGTATCTTAGCGGGAGGGACCTCTGGGGCCAACGTCCTGACTTTC. As protein: CASSILAGGTSGANVLTF.

CDR3 DNA sequence: TGTGCCAGCAGCGTAAAACAGATCTCTAATGAGCAGTTCTTC. It codes for CASSVKQISNEQFF. The V and J genes are TRBV9 and TRBJ2-1; D not resolved. This CDR3 has 14 amino acids. The V and J ends lost 1 base and 7 bases respectively, with 12 bases between them. CDR1 and CDR2 (germline): SGDLS, YYNGEE.